This TCR beta chain was sequenced in a study of CD8 T cells in Susac syndrome. Trimming removed 4 bases from V and 5 bases from J, with 15 bases in between. The CDR3 is 14 amino acids. Germline loops: CDR1 SNHLY, CDR2 FYNNEI. The study used treatment-naive patients who had stable or active relapsing-remitting disease as multiple sclerosis controls. Random hexamers were used to reverse transcribe the RNA input (about 0.45 to 1 ug). Using its own MiXCR run on the immunoSEQ multiplex PCR reads, TCRdb lists one record per CDR3 protein. Of 250,000 to 350,000 distinct CDR3 sequences listed, roughly nine tenths are singletons.

Sequenced material: CD4+ T cells from PBMCs. The TCR originated in a human donor with multiple sclerosis. The chain carries TRBV2 and TRBJ2-7; D is perhaps TRBD1 or TRBD2 (5 bases each). CDR3: CASSGQGPWDEQYF. The CDR3 DNA sequence: TGTGCCAGCAGTGGGCAGGGACCTTGGGACGAGCAGTACTTC.